The clone carrying this TCR beta chain was counted only a few times. Its antigen remains unidentified. This record belongs to a study of T cell responses to AZD1222 COVID-19 vaccine. About the research overall: Second-dose groups at about 4 or about 12 weeks were pooled.

This CDR3 has 14 amino acids. V lost 4 bases and J lost 3, with 14 bases in between. Germline lookup yields CDR1 SGHRS and CDR2 YFSETQ. Using immunoSEQ multiplex PCR, the repertoire was profiled, and TCRdb retains in-frame clones only, with some absent. The sample consists of roughly 79,000 clones, around 73% of them appearing once. Findings of the study overall: At study baseline, merely six AZD1222 recipients were seropositive. There were repertoire samples only from the period after the peak T cell response.

The sequence was obtained from an adult in good health. The V call is TRBV5-1, the J call TRBJ2-7; no clear D. The source material was peripheral blood, sampled on day 0 of AZD1222 vaccination. CDR3 nucleotide sequence: TGCGCCAGCAGCACTACAAGTGTCAGCTACGAGCAGTACTTC. It codes for CASSTTSVSYEQYF.